This T cell receptor beta chain was identified during a study of blood T cell repertoires in COVID-19. Overall study context: Sources were T cells, B-cell-depleted T cells, or PBMCs; the material itself was cDNA or gDNA.

Between the trimmed V and J ends, which lost 2 bases and 6 bases, there was a span of 13 bases. Germline CDR1 reads GTSNPN; CDR2 reads SVGIG (reference sequence). This CDR3 region has 14 residues. Here immunoSEQ multiplex PCR was the method, and the copy in TCRdb shows in-frame clones only, minus some. Of 160,000 or so clones in the sample, 70% to 90% were seen once. The receptor was derived from a woman aged 45-65 years with COVID-19, enrolled during active disease. V and J are TRBV30 and TRBJ1-4; D remains ambiguous. Specimen: peripheral blood. The CDR3 protein is CAWSLRGYDEKLFF. DNA for the CDR3: TGTGCCTGGAGTTTGCGGGGATATGATGAAAAACTGTTTTTT.